The source of this T cell receptor beta chain is a study of OX40 agonist ivuxolimab in advanced cancers. The CDR3 loop spans 16 amino acids. Produced via immunoSEQ multiplex PCR; TCRdb's table is partial and in-frame only. Of 70,000 to 95,000 clones detected, approximately 94% appear once; the ten largest clones hold roughly 2.8%. Source: CD4+ or CD8+ T cells sorted from blood, taken in a trial of the OX40 agonist ivuxolimab. This TCR was sampled from an adult with an advanced solid tumor such as melanoma, head and neck, liver or kidney cancer. This chain uses TRBV21-1 with TRBJ2-1; the D call of TRBD2 is as the table states it, not checked on the DNA. TRBV21-1 is listed as a pseudogene. CDR3: CASIPSTSGNYNEQFF. The DNA of the CDR3 is TGTGCCAGCATCCCGTCGACTAGCGGGAACTACAATGAGCAGTTCTTC.